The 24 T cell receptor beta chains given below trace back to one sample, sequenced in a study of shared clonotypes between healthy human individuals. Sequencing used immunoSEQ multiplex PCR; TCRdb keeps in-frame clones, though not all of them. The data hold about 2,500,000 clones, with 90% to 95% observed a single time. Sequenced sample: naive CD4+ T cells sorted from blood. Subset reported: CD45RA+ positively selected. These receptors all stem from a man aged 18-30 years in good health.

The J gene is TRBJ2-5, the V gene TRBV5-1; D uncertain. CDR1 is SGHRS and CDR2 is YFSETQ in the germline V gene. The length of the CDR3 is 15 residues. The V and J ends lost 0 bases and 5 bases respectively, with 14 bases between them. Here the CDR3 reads CASSLVGPGIETQYF. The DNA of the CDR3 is TGCGCCAGCAGCTTGGTTGGTCCTGGGATCGAGACCCAGTACTTC.

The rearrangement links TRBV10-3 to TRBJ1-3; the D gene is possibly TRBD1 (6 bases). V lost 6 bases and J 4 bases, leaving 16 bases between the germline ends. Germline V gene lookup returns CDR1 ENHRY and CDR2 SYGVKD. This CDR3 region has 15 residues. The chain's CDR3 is CAIRQGTSEGNTIYF. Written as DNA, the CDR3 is TGTGCCATCAGGCAGGGGACCTCGGAAGGAAACACCATATATTTT.

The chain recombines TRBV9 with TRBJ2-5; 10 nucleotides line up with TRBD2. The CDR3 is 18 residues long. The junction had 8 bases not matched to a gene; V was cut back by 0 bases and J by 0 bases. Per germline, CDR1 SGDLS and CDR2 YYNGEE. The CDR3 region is CASSVGGLAGAHQETQYF. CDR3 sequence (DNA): TGTGCCAGCAGCGTAGGGGGGCTAGCGGGGGCCCACCAAGAGACCCAGTACTTC.

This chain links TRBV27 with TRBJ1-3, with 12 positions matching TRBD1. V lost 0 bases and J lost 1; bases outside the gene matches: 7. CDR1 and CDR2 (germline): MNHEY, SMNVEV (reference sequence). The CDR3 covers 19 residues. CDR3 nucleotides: TGTGCCAGCAGTTTATCCCGGGACAGGGGGCGAGGATCTGGAAACACCATATATTTT. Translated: CASSLSRDRGRGSGNTIYF.

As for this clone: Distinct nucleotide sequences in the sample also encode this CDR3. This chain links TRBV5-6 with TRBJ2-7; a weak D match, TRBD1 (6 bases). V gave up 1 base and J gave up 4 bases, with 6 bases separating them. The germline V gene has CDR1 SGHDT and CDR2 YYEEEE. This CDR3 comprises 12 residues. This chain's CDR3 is CASSLRGYEQYF. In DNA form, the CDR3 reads TGTGCCAGCAGCTTGAGGGGGTACGAGCAGTACTTC.

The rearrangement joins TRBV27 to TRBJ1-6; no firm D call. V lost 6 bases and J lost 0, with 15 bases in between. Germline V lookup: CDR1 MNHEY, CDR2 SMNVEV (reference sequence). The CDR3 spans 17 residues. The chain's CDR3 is CASSKIDFPSYNSPLHF. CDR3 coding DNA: TGTGCCAGCAGCAAGATTGATTTCCCCTCCTATAATTCACCCCTCCACTTT.

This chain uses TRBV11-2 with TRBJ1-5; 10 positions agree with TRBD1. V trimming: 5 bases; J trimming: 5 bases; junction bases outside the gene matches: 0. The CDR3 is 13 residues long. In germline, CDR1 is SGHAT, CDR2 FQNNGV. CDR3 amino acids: CASSGTGDQPQHF. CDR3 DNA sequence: TGTGCCAGCAGCGGGACAGGGGATCAGCCCCAGCATTTT.

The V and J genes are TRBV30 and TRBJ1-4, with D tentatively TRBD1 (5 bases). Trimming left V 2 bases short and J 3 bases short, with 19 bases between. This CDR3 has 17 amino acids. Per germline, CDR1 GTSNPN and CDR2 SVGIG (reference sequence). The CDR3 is CAWSLRRGDAANEKLFF. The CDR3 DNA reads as TGTGCCTGGAGTCTCCGGCGGGGGGACGCGGCTAATGAAAAACTGTTTTTT.

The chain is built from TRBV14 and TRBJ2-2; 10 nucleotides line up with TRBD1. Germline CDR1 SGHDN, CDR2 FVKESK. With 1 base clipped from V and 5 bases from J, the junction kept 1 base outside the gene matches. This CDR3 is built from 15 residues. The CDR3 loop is CASSQAGQGTGELFF. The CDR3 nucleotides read TGTGCCAGCAGCCAAGCGGGACAGGGGACCGGGGAGCTGTTTTTT.

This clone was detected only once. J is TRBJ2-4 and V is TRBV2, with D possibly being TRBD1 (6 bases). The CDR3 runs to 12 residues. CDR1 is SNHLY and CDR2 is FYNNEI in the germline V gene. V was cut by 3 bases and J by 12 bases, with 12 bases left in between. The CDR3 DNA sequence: TGTGCCAGCAGTGATACAGGGAACGCTCAGTACTTC. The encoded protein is CASSDTGNAQYF.

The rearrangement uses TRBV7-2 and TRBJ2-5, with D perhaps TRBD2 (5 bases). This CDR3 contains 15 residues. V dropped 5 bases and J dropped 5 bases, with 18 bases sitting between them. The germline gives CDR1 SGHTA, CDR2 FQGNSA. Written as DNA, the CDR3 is TGTGCCAGCAGCCCCAATACGGGGAGACGGGAGACCCAGTACTTC. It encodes CASSPNTGRRETQYF.

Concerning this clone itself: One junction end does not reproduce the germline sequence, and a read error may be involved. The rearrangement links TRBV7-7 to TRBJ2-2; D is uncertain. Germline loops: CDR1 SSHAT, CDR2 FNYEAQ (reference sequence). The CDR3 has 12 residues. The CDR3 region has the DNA TGTGCTAGCAGCTCCGAAGCCGGGGAGCTGTTTTTT. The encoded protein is CASSSEAGELFF. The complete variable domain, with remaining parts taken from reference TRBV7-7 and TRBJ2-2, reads GAGVSQSPRYKVTKRGQDVTLRCDPISSHATLYWYQQALGQGPEFLTYFNYEAQPDKSGLPSDRFSAERPEGSISTLTIQRTEQRDSAMYRCASSSEAGELFFGEGSRLTVL.

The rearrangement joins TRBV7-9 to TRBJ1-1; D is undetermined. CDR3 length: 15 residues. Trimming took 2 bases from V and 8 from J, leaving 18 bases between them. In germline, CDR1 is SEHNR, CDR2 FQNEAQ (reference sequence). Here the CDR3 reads CASSLILGILSEAFF. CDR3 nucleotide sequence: TGTGCCAGCAGCTTAATTTTGGGGATCCTGTCCGAAGCTTTCTTT. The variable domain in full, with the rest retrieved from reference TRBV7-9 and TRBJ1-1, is DTGVSQNPRHKITKRGQNVTFRCDPISEHNRLYWYRQTLGQGPEFLTYFQNEAQLEKSRLLSDRFSAERPKGSFSTLEIQRTEQGDSAMYLCASSLILGILSEAFFGQGTRLTVV.

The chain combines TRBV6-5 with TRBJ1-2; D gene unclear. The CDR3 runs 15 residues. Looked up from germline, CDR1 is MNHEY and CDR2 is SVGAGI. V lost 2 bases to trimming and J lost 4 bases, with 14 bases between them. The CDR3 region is CASSYLFSGGYGYTF. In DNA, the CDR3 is TGTGCCAGCAGTTACCTTTTCTCGGGAGGCTATGGCTACACCTTC.

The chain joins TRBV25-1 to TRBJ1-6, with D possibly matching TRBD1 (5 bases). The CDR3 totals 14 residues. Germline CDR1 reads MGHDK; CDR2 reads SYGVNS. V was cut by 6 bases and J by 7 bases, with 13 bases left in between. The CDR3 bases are TGTGCCAGCAGCGAGGGACTGAGAAATTCACCCCTCCACTTT. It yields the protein CASSEGLRNSPLHF.

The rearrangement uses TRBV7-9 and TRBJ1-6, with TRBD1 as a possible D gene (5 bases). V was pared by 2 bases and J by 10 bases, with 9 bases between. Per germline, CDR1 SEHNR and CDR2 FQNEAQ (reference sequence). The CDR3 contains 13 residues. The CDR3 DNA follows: TGTGCCAGCAGCTTATATCAGGGATCACCCCTCCACTTT. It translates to CASSLYQGSPLHF.

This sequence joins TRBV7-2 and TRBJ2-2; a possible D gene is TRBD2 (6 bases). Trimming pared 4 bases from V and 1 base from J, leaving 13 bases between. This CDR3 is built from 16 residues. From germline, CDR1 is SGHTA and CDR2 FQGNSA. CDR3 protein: CASSSSGTGNTGELFF. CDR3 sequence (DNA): TGTGCCAGCAGCTCAAGTGGGACTGGGAACACCGGGGAGCTGTTTTTT.

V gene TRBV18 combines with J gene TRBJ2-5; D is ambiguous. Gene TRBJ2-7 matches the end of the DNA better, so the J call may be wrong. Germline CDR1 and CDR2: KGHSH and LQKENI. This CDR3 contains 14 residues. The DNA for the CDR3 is TGTGCCAGCTCACCAAATCCAGCGCGCTACGAGCAGTACTTC. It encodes CASSPNPARYEQYF.

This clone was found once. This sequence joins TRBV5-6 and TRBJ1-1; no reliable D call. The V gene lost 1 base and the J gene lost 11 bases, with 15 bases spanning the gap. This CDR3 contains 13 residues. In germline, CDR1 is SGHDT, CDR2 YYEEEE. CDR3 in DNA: TGTGCCAGCAGCTTGAGGCCGGTTGGGGAGGCTTTCTTT. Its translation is CASSLRPVGEAFF.

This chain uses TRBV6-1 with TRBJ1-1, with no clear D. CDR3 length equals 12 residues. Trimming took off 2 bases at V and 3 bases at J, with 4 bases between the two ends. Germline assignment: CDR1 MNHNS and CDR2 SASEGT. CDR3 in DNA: TGTGCCAGCAGTGAAACCTACACTGAAGCTTTCTTT. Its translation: CASSETYTEAFF.

The CDR3 sequence is CASSLEIAGGYEQYF. CDR3 bases: TGTGCCAGCAGCTTAGAGATAGCGGGAGGCTACGAGCAGTACTTC. The chain has TRBV7-2 and TRBJ2-7; 10 nucleotides match TRBD2. V dropped 1 base and J dropped 3; count of bases not matched to a gene: 3. Looked up from germline, CDR1 is SGHTA and CDR2 is FQGNSA. The length of the CDR3 is 15 residues.

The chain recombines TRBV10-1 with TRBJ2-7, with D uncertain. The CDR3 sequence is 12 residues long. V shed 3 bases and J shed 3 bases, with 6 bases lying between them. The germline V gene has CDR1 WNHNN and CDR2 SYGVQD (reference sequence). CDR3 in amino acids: CASSEYSYEQYF. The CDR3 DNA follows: TGCGCCAGCAGTGAATACAGCTACGAGCAGTACTTC.

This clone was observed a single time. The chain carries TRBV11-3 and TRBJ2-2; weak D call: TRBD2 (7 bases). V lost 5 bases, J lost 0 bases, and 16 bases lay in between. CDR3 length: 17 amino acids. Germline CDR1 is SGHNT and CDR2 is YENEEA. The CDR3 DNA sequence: TGTGCCAGCAGCGCCCCGGGGAGGGGGACGAACACCGGGGAGCTGTTTTTT. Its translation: CASSAPGRGTNTGELFF. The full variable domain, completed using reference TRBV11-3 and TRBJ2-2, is EAGVVQSPRYKIIEKKQPVAFWCNPISGHNTLYWYLQNLGQGPELLIRYENEEAVDDSQLPKDRFSAERLKGVDSTLKIQPAELGDSAVYLCASSAPGRGTNTGELFFGEGSRLTVL.

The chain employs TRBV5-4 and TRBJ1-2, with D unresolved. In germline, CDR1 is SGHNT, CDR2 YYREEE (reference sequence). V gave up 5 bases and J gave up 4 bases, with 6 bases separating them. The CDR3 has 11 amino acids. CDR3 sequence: CASRAGYGYTF. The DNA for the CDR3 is TGTGCCAGCAGGGCGGGCTATGGCTACACCTTC.